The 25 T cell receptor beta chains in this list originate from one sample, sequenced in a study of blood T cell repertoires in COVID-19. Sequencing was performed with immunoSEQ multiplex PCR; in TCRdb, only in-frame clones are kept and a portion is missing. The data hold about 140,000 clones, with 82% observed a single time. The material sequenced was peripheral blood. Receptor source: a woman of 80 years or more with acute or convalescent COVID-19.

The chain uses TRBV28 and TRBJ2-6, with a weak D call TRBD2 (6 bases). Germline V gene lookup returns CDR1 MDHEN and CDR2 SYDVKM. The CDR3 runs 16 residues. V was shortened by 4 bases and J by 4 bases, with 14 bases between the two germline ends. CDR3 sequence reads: CASSSGGLWGANVLTF. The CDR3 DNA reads TGTGCCAGCAGTTCCGGGGGTTTGTGGGGGGCCAACGTCCTGACTTTC.

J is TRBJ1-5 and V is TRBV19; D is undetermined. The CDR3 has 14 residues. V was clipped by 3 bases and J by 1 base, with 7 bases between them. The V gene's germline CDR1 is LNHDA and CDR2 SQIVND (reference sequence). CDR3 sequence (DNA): TGTGCCAGTAGTATTACCGGGAGCAATCAGCCCCAGCATTTT. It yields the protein CASSITGSNQPQHF.

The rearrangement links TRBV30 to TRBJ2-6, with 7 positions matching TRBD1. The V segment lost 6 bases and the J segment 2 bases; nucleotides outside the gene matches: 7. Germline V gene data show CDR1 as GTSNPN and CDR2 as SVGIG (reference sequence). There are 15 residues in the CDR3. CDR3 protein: CACQLGGTGANVLTF. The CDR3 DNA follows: TGTGCCTGCCAACTAGGGGGCACTGGGGCCAACGTCCTGACTTTC.

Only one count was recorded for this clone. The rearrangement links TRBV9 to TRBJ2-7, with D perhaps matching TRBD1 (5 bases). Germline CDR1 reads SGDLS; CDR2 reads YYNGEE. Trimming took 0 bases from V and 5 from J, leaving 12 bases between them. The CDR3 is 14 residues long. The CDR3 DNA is TGTGCCAGCAGCGTAGACAGGCGCGGCCACGAGCAGTACTTC. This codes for CASSVDRRGHEQYF. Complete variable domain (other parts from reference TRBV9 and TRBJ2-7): DSGVTQTPKHLITATGQRVTLRCSPRSGDLSVYWYQQSLDQGLQFLIQYYNGEERAKGNILERFSAQQFPDLHSELNLSSLELGDSALYFCASSVDRRGHEQYFGPGTRLTVT.

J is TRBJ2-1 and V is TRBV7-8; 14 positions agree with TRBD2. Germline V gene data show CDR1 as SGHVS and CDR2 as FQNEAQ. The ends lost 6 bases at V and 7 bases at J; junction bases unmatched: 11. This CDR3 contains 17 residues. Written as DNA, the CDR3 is TGTGCCAGCAGACGACAATGGACTAGCGGGAGGATGAATGAGCAGTTCTTC. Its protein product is CASRRQWTSGRMNEQFF. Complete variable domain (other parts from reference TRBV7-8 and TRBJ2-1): GAGVSQSPRYKVAKRGQDVALRCDPISGHVSLFWYQQALGQGPEFLTYFQNEAQLDKSGLPSDRFFAERPEGSVSTLKIQRTQQEDSAVYLCASRRQWTSGRMNEQFFGPGTRLTVL.

The CDR3 DNA reads TGTGCCAGCAAGGGGGCCTATTTAATGAACACTGAAGCTTTCTTT. Its protein is CASKGAYLMNTEAFF. The chain uses TRBV6-5 and TRBJ1-1; TRBD1 aligns across 7 bases. The germline V gene has CDR1 MNHEY and CDR2 SVGAGI. The CDR3 totals 15 residues. V dropped 7 bases and J dropped 0; count of bases not matched to a gene: 8.

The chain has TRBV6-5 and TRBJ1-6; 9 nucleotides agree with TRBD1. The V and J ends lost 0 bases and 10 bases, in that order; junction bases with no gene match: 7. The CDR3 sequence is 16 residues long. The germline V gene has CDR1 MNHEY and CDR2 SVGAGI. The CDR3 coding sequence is TGTGCCAGCAGTTACTCGGGGACAGGGAGGAAATCACCCCTCCACTTT. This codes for CASSYSGTGRKSPLHF.

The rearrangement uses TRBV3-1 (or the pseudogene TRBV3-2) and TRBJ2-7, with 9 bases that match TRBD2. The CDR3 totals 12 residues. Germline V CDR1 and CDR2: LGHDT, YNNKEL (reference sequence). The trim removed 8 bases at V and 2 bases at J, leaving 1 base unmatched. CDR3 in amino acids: CASASGAYEQYF. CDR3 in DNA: TGTGCCAGCGCTAGCGGGGCCTACGAGCAGTACTTC.

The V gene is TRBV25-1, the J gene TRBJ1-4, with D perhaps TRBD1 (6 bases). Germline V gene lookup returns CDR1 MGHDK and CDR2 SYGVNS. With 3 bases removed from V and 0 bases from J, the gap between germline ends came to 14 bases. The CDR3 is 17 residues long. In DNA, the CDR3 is TGTGCCAGCAGTGAGTGGGGGCGGGAGTCAACTAATGAAAAACTGTTTTTT. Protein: CASSEWGRESTNEKLFF.

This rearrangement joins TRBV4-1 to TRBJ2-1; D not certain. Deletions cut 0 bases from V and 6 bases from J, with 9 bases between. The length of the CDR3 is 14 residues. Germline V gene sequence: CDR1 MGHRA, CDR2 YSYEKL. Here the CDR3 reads CASSQDSSPNEQFF. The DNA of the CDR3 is TGCGCCAGCAGCCAAGATAGCAGTCCCAATGAGCAGTTCTTC.

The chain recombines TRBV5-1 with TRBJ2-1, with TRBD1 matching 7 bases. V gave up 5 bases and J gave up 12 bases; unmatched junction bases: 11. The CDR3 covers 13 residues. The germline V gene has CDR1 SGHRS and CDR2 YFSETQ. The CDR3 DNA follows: TGCGCCAGCAGTCAAGGGACAGCTCGTCCGCAGTTCTTC. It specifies CASSQGTARPQFF.

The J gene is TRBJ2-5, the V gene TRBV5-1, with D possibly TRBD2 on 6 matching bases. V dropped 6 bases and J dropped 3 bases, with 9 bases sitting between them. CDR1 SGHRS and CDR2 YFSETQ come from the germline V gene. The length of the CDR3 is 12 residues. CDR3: CASTGRKETQYF. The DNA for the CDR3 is TGCGCCAGCACCGGGAGAAAAGAGACCCAGTACTTC.

The CDR3 DNA sequence: TGTGCCAGCAGTTTATTGGGACACCTAGTCATGAACACTGAAGCTTTCTTT. It codes for CASSLLGHLVMNTEAFF. This sequence joins TRBV28 and TRBJ1-1; tentative D call: TRBD1 (6 bases). Between the trimmed V and J ends, which lost 1 base and 0 bases, there was a span of 15 bases. The germline V gene encodes CDR1 MDHEN and CDR2 SYDVKM. There are 17 residues in the CDR3.

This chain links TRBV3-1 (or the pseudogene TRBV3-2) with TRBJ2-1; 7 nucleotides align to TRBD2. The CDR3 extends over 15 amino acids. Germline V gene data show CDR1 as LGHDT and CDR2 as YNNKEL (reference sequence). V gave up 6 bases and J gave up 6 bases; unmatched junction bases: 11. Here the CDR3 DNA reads TGTGCCAGCAGGGTATGGGGGGGGTCTGGCAATGAGCAGTTCTTC. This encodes CASRVWGGSGNEQFF.

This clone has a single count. The CDR3 is CASSQDRMATRGGTDTQYF. CDR3 bases: TGCGCCAGCAGCCAAGATCGAATGGCAACCCGGGGTGGCACAGATACGCAGTATTTT. The genes are TRBV4-1 and TRBJ2-3; TRBD2 might be the D (5 bases). Germline CDR1 is MGHRA and CDR2 is YSYEKL. This CDR3 region has 19 residues. Deletions cut 0 bases from V and 1 base from J, with 20 bases between.

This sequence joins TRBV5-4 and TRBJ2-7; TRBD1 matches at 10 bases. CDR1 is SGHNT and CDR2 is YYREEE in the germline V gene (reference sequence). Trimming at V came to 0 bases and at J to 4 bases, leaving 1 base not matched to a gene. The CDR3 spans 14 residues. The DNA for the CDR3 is TGTGCCAGCAGCTTGGGACAGGGGGCGTACGAGCAGTACTTC. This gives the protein CASSLGQGAYEQYF.

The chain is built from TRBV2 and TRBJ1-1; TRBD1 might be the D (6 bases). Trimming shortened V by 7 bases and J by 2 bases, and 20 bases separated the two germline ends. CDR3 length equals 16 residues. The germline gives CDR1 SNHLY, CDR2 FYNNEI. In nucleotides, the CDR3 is TGTGCCAGCACGGGGGGGCCATCCGGGAAAAACACTGAAGCTTTCTTT. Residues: CASTGGPSGKNTEAFF.

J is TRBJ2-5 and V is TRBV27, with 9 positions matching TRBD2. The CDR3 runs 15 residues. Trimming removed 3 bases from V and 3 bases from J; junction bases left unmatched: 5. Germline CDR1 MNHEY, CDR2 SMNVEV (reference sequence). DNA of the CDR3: TGTGCCAGCAGTTTTCAGCGGGGGGTAAAAGAGACCCAGTACTTC. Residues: CASSFQRGVKETQYF.

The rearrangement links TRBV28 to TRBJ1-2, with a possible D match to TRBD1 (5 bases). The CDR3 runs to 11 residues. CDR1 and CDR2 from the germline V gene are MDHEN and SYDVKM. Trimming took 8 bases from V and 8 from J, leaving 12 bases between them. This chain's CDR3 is CASSAGYGYTF. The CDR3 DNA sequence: TGTGCCAGCTCGGCAGGGTACGGCTACACCTTC.

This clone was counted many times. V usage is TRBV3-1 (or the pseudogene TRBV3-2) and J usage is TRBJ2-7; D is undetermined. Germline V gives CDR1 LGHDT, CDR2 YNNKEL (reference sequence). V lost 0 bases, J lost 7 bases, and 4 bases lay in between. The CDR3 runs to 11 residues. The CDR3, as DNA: TGTGCCAGCAGCCAAGAGGAGGAGCAGTACTTC. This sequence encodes CASSQEEEQYF.

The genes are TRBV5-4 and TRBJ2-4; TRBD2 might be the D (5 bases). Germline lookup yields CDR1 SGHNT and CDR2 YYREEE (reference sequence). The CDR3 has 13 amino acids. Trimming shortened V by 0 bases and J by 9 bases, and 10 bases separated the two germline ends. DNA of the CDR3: TGTGCCAGCAGCTTGGAGGACTCGGGCATTCAGTACTTC. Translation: CASSLEDSGIQYF.

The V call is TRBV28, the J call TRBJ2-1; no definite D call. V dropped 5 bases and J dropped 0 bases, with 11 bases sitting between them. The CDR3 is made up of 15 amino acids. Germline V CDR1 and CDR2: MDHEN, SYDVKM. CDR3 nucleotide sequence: TGTGCCAGCAGTCCCCCTCTAAGCTCCTACAATGAGCAGTTCTTC. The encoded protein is CASSPPLSSYNEQFF.

CDR3 sequence reads: CASSDPGLAGLTLYNEQFF. The DNA of the CDR3 is TGCGCCAGCAGTGACCCGGGACTAGCGGGACTCACTCTTTACAATGAGCAGTTCTTC. The V and J genes are TRBV10-2 and TRBJ2-1, with 13 bases matching TRBD2. V shed 3 bases, J shed 4 bases, and the junction held 12 bases outside the gene matches. This CDR3 has 19 residues. Germline loops: CDR1 WSHSY, CDR2 SAAADI.

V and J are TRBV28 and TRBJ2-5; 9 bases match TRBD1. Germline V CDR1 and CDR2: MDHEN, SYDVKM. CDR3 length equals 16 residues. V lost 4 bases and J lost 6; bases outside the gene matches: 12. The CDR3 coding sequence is TGTGCCAGCAGTTCCCCTCCGGACAGGGGCGGGAAGACCCAGTACTTC. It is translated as CASSSPPDRGGKTQYF.

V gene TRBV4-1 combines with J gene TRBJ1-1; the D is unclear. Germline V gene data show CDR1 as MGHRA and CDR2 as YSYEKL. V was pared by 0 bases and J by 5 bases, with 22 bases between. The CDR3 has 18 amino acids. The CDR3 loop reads CASSQDLTLLLPGTEAFF. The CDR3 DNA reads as TGCGCCAGCAGCCAAGACCTCACCCTACTACTCCCTGGGACTGAAGCTTTCTTT.